This TCR beta chain was sequenced during a study of blood T cell repertoires in COVID-19. About the research overall: COVID-19 samples, acute and convalescent, were from the United States, Italy and Spain. T cells, B-cell-depleted T cells, or PBMCs supplied cDNA or gDNA.

Authors' methods: Reference gene primer amplification gave estimated nucleated cell counts. Generated by immunoSEQ multiplex PCR, the TCRdb table keeps only in-frame clones and is missing some. V, J and clone size derive from that table, while D and trimming were established from the DNA sequence. The sample includes 68,000 or so clones, around 89% seen only once; the top ten take approximately 6.8%. The CDR3 consists of 19 residues. From germline, CDR1 is SEHNR and CDR2 FQNEAQ (reference sequence). The V and J ends lost 4 bases and 0 bases respectively, with 24 bases between them. The clonotype was recovered from a woman between 70 and 85 years old with acute or convalescent COVID-19. The chain is built from TRBV7-9 and TRBJ1-1; D perhaps matches TRBD1 (6 bases). Sequenced material: peripheral blood. In DNA, the CDR3 is TGTGCCAGCAGCTCGCCCTCGGGGACACCCGTTCTCTTGAACACTGAAGCTTTCTTT. The encoded protein is CASSSPSGTPVLLNTEAFF.